The 30 T cell receptor beta chains reported below all come from one sample, sequenced in a study of beta chain features in type 1 diabetes. Whole-study results and caveats: A moderate, significant TCRB CDR3 shortening appeared in type 1 diabetes across four CD4+ subsets.

Antigens for these TCRs are unknown. As every portion of the isolated RNA was reverse transcribed, the sequencing read expressed TCRB transcripts. The method was immunoSEQ multiplex PCR; TCRdb's version includes in-frame clones alone and lacks a portion of them. The table shows some 170,000 clones, with 63% occurring only once. Sequenced input: naive CD4+ T cells from blood. These receptors were taken from a man younger than 45 with type 1 diabetes.

The J gene is TRBJ2-7, the V gene TRBV5-4, with TRBD1 identical over 7 bases. After removal of 3 bases from V and 3 bases from J, the junction contained 0 bases not matched to a gene. CDR1 SGHNT and CDR2 YYREEE come from the germline V gene (reference sequence). CDR3 length: 12 amino acids. The CDR3 nucleotides are TGTGCCAGCAGCTGGGACAGCTACGAGCAGTACTTC. Its translation: CASSWDSYEQYF.

The count of this clone is one. V gene TRBV7-2 combines with J gene TRBJ2-7, with D possibly being TRBD1 (6 bases). Germline CDR1 SGHTA, CDR2 FQGNSA. The CDR3 covers 14 residues. The V end lost 4 bases, the J end lost 7 bases, and 17 bases lay between the germline ends. The CDR3 DNA follows: TGTGCCAGCAGCTCGTACAGGGCTACGGGGGAGCAGTACTTC. It encodes CASSSYRATGEQYF.

The chain employs TRBV7-6 and TRBJ2-7, with D perhaps matching TRBD2 (6 bases). CDR1 and CDR2 from the germline V gene are SGHVS and FNYEAQ. The ends were cut back, 4 bases at V and 9 bases at J, with 25 bases in the middle. The CDR3 is 16 amino acids. The CDR3 spells CASSSAGQTGVLRQYF. Here the CDR3 DNA reads TGTGCCAGCAGCTCAGCTGGCCAAACGGGGGTTTTAAGGCAGTACTTC.

The V call is TRBV7-9, the J call TRBJ2-2; D is unresolved. The V end lost 1 base, the J end lost 6 bases, and 9 bases lay between the germline ends. The V gene's germline CDR1 is SEHNR and CDR2 FQNEAQ (reference sequence). The CDR3 has 14 residues. CDR3 protein: CASSLVPIAGELFF. The CDR3 bases are TGTGCCAGCAGCTTAGTACCGATCGCCGGGGAGCTGTTTTTT.

The gene calls are TRBV30 and TRBJ1-2; 9 bases match TRBD1. CDR3 length equals 17 residues. The germline V gene encodes CDR1 GTSNPN and CDR2 SVGIG (reference sequence). V shed 3 bases, J shed 0 bases, and the junction held 11 bases outside the gene matches. CDR3 loop: CAWSRRTGAIANYGYTF. DNA for the CDR3: TGTGCCTGGAGCAGAAGGACAGGGGCGATAGCTAACTATGGCTACACCTTC. Complete variable domain (other parts from reference TRBV30 and TRBJ1-2): SQTIHQWPATLVQPVGSPLSLECTVEGTSNPNLYWYRQAAGRGLQLLFYSVGIGQISSEVPQNLSASRPQDRQFILSSKKLLLSDSGFYLCAWSRRTGAIANYGYTFGSGTRLTVV.

This sequence joins TRBV18 and TRBJ2-5; D is uncertain. V was shortened by 3 bases and J by 4 bases, with 9 bases between the two germline ends. The CDR3 has 13 amino acids. Germline loops: CDR1 KGHSH, CDR2 LQKENI. The CDR3 DNA follows: TGTGCCAGCTCACCCACTGCGCCAGAGACCCAGTACTTC. It encodes CASSPTAPETQYF.

This chain joins TRBV16 and TRBJ2-7, with D uncertain. Germline CDR1 is KGHSY and CDR2 is FQNENV. The CDR3 covers 16 residues. V shed 0 bases and J shed 1 base, with 13 bases lying between them. CDR3: CASSQSRDIVSYEQYF. The CDR3 DNA reads TGTGCCAGCAGCCAATCTAGAGACATCGTTTCCTACGAGCAGTACTTC.

V is TRBV5-4 and J is TRBJ2-5; D perhaps matches TRBD2 (6 bases). Germline CDR1 SGHNT, CDR2 YYREEE (reference sequence). This CDR3 is 14 amino acids long. The ends were cut back, 1 base at V and 4 bases at J, with 11 bases in the middle. The CDR3 sequence is CASSLKEGGETQYF. The CDR3 nucleotides are TGTGCCAGCAGCTTGAAGGAGGGTGGAGAGACCCAGTACTTC.

On this clone: Other nucleotide sequences from this sample produce the same CDR3. CDR3 loop: CSVGTVNTEAFF. Here the CDR3 DNA reads TGCAGCGTCGGGACGGTGAACACTGAAGCTTTCTTT. The chain uses TRBV29-1 and TRBJ1-1; tentative D call: TRBD1 (5 bases). Germline V gene lookup returns CDR1 SQVTM and CDR2 ANQGSEA. This CDR3 comprises 12 residues. V lost 6 bases to trimming and J lost 0 bases, with 8 bases between them.

V gene TRBV23-1 combines with J gene TRBJ1-2; D is possibly TRBD1 (5 bases). TRBV23-1 is an ORF, and what it does is uncertain. Trimming pared 1 base from V and 3 bases from J, leaving 12 bases between. This CDR3 has 15 amino acids. This chain's CDR3 is CASSQWEGRDYGYTF. The CDR3 DNA sequence: TGCGCCAGCAGTCAATGGGAGGGGCGCGACTATGGCTACACCTTC.

The chain is built from TRBV1 and TRBJ2-4. TRBV1 is tagged as a pseudogene. This CDR3 is built from 17 residues. The CDR3, as DNA: TGCACCAGCAGCCAGGCTGGGACCGAATTAGCCAAAAACATTCAGTACTTC. Translated, it gives CTSSQAGTELAKNIQYF.

The rearrangement joins TRBV10-3 to TRBJ2-5; the match to TRBD1 covers 8 bases. The CDR3 covers 14 residues. J was trimmed by 1 base and V by 6 bases; bases with no gene match: 4. Germline values: CDR1 ENHRY, CDR2 SYGVKD. The DNA of the CDR3 is TGTGCCATCAGGCCAGGGGGCTCCCAAGAGACCCAGTACTTC. It encodes CAIRPGGSQETQYF.

This chain links TRBV4-3 with TRBJ2-1; D not certain. The CDR3 is 18 amino acids. Germline V gives CDR1 LGHNA, CDR2 YSLEER. Trimming took 0 bases from V and 7 from J, leaving 22 bases between them. CDR3 in amino acids: CASSQDPYNRAVGNEQFF. CDR3 DNA sequence: TGCGCCAGCAGCCAAGATCCCTACAACCGGGCTGTAGGGAATGAGCAGTTCTTC.

This sequence joins TRBV7-2 and TRBJ2-1; the match to TRBD2 covers 8 bases. Germline V gene lookup returns CDR1 SGHTA and CDR2 FQGNSA. V gave up 3 bases and J gave up 7 bases; unmatched junction bases: 11. The CDR3 is 16 amino acids. This CDR3 is CASSLPSGGPYNEQFF. The CDR3 bases are TGTGCCAGCAGCTTGCCCAGCGGGGGCCCTTATAATGAGCAGTTCTTC.

This clone was found once. The chain carries TRBV9 and TRBJ1-1; no firm D call. CDR3 length: 14 residues. Germline lookup yields CDR1 SGDLS and CDR2 YYNGEE. V lost 4 bases and J lost 1, with 11 bases in between. The CDR3 spells CASSPQVTNTEAFF. DNA for the CDR3: TGTGCCAGCAGCCCCCAGGTTACGAACACTGAAGCTTTCTTT.

The chain recombines TRBV25-1 with TRBJ1-2; TRBD1 is a possible D gene (5 bases). Trimming took off 6 bases at V and 5 bases at J, with 25 bases between the two ends. Looked up from germline, CDR1 is MGHDK and CDR2 is SYGVNS. This CDR3 is built from 17 residues. CDR3 amino acids: CASRGWAGPEVDYGYTF. In DNA form, the CDR3 reads TGTGCCAGCAGAGGTTGGGCAGGGCCCGAAGTGGATTATGGCTACACCTTC.

This clone was counted between two and nine times. This chain uses TRBV29-1 with TRBJ2-7; a weak D match, TRBD1 (5 bases). V was cut by 5 bases and J by 0 bases, with 17 bases left in between. CDR3 size: 15 residues. Germline V gives CDR1 SQVTM, CDR2 ANQGSEA. This chain's CDR3 is CSVREDRSFSYEQYF. The CDR3 coding sequence is TGCAGCGTTAGGGAAGACAGATCCTTCTCCTACGAGCAGTACTTC.

The chain couples TRBV2 to TRBJ2-7, with D maybe TRBD1 (6 bases). The CDR3 length is 15 residues. V lost 7 bases and J lost 1, with 17 bases in between. Germline V gives CDR1 SNHLY, CDR2 FYNNEI. As DNA, the CDR3 is TGTGCCAGCATCGCGGACAGCTACCTATCCTACGAGCAGTACTTC. It codes for CASIADSYLSYEQYF.

The chain is built from TRBV2 and TRBJ2-1; D unresolved. The V gene's germline CDR1 is SNHLY and CDR2 FYNNEI. The CDR3 loop spans 15 amino acids. The V and J ends lost 3 bases and 7 bases respectively, with 16 bases between them. CDR3 region: CASSDMARVGNEQFF. CDR3 coding DNA: TGTGCCAGCAGTGATATGGCTCGGGTAGGGAATGAGCAGTTCTTC.

V is TRBV30 and J is TRBJ1-5, with 12 nucleotides matching TRBD1. Germline loops: CDR1 GTSNPN, CDR2 SVGIG (reference sequence). The CDR3 totals 15 residues. With V trimmed by 1 base and J by 6 bases, 4 bases remained unmatched. The CDR3 reads CAWSAGTGGGQPQHF. Written as DNA, the CDR3 is TGTGCCTGGAGTGCCGGGACAGGGGGCGGTCAGCCCCAGCATTTT.

There are a few counts of this clone. The chain combines TRBV7-2 with TRBJ2-1; D gene ambiguous. The germline V gene encodes CDR1 SGHTA and CDR2 FQGNSA. The V and J ends lost 6 bases and 5 bases respectively, with 11 bases between them. CDR3 length: 13 amino acids. The chain's CDR3 is CASSPRANNEQFF. The CDR3 DNA is TGTGCCAGCAGTCCTCGGGCAAACAATGAGCAGTTCTTC.

This clone was picked up a small number of times. The V call is TRBV9, the J call TRBJ2-1; TRBD2 aligns across 10 bases. V gave up 0 bases and J gave up 9 bases; unmatched junction bases: 6. The CDR3 runs to 15 residues. The germline CDR1 and CDR2 sequences are SGDLS and YYNGEE. The CDR3 spells CASSVDPSGGSEQFF. The DNA for the CDR3 is TGTGCCAGCAGCGTAGATCCTAGCGGGGGATCTGAGCAGTTCTTC.

This clone was found a few times. The chain has TRBV29-1 and TRBJ2-7, with D hard to call. V was pared by 6 bases and J by 2 bases, with 14 bases between. The germline gives CDR1 SQVTM, CDR2 ANQGSEA. The CDR3 loop spans 13 amino acids. The DNA of the CDR3 is TGCAGCGTACGACTGACTTTAGCCTACGAGCAGTACTTC. Translated, it gives CSVRLTLAYEQYF.

This clone was seen more than once but under ten times. The V call is TRBV4-3, the J call TRBJ1-2; a weak D match, TRBD1 (5 bases). V was cut by 0 bases and J by 2 bases, with 10 bases left in between. Germline V gives CDR1 LGHNA, CDR2 YSLEER. This CDR3 is 15 amino acids long. CDR3 sequence reads: CASSQDPGTNYGYTF. The CDR3 DNA reads as TGCGCCAGCAGCCAAGATCCAGGGACCAACTATGGCTACACCTTC.

The rearrangement uses TRBV2 and TRBJ1-2; 7 positions match TRBD1. The CDR3 has 13 amino acids. J gave up 2 bases and V 5 bases, and 2 bases lay outside the gene matches. From germline, CDR1 is SNHLY and CDR2 FYNNEI. CDR3 coding DNA: TGTGCCAGCAGTACAGGGGAAAACTATGGCTACACCTTC. Translated, it gives CASSTGENYGYTF.

The chain combines TRBV29-1 with TRBJ1-5; D is unclear. The V gene lost 2 bases and the J gene lost 7 bases, with 12 bases spanning the gap. This CDR3 region has 13 residues. The germline V gene has CDR1 SQVTM and CDR2 ANQGSEA. The CDR3 reads CSVEWQPDQPQHF. CDR3 in DNA: TGCAGCGTTGAATGGCAGCCTGACCAGCCCCAGCATTTT.

The chain employs TRBV28 and TRBJ2-3, with 9 bases matching TRBD1. The CDR3 consists of 15 residues. Germline V lookup: CDR1 MDHEN, CDR2 SYDVKM. The ends lost 2 bases at V and 3 bases at J; junction bases unmatched: 3. DNA for the CDR3: TGTGCCAGCAGTTTAGTACAGGGGGCAACAGATACGCAGTATTTT. This sequence encodes CASSLVQGATDTQYF.

This clone showed up just a few times. The CDR3 loop reads CASSRKEKLFF. CDR3 sequence (DNA): TGTGCCAGCAGTAGGAAGGAAAAACTGTTTTTT. The chain links TRBV28 to TRBJ1-4, with D uncertain. The CDR3 has 11 residues. CDR1 MDHEN and CDR2 SYDVKM come from the germline V gene. V lost 5 bases and J lost 8, with 6 bases in between.

Only one count was recorded for this clone. The chain is built from TRBV9 and TRBJ2-1, with 9 bases fitting TRBD2. After removal of 4 bases from V and 8 bases from J, the junction contained 10 bases not matched to a gene. The CDR3 totals 15 residues. Germline values: CDR1 SGDLS, CDR2 YYNGEE. CDR3 amino acids: CASSPGLASAYEQFF. The DNA for the CDR3 is TGTGCCAGCAGCCCGGGACTAGCATCCGCCTATGAGCAGTTCTTC.

The chain joins TRBV10-3 to TRBJ2-5; 9 bases line up with TRBD1. The CDR3 sequence is 14 residues long. CDR1 ENHRY and CDR2 SYGVKD come from the germline V gene. V lost 6 bases to trimming and J lost 2 bases; unmatched junction nucleotides: 4. CDR3 loop: CAIRGQGDQETQYF. The DNA for the CDR3 is TGTGCCATCAGGGGACAGGGAGATCAAGAGACCCAGTACTTC.